This T cell receptor (beta chain) was recovered during a study of early T cells in non-severe SARS-CoV-2 infection (dated by TCRdb to about 2021). Looking at the study overall: TCR sequencing used bulk RNA from unsorted whole blood, so alpha and beta chains could not be paired.

There are 15 amino acids in the CDR3, from cysteine to phenylalanine inclusive. Only the CDR3 portion is preserved as DNA: 45 bases, with reading frame beginning at the first base. CDR1 is given as SGHTA and CDR2 as FQGNSA, both from the germline V gene. V sheds 5 bases and J sheds 0 bases, leaving 14 bases between their ends. The library was obtained by 5' RACE. The instrument was a NextSeq 500. To correct for sequencing error and PCR bias, the TCR library protocol tagged individual cDNA molecules with unique molecular identifiers. Sequencing covered both TCR alpha and beta chains, and within each sample the abundances of alpha and beta sequences were tightly co-correlated. Processing in the source paper ran as follows. Decombinator V4 was used to annotate TCR sequences for V gene, J gene and CDR3. TCRs were defined as expanded if a significant change between any two time points was detected under a Poisson model with p below 0.0001. TCR abundances were normalised to the total number of TCRs sequenced in each sample and reported as counts per million. TRAV1-2 paired with TRAJ12, TRAJ20 or TRAJ33 defined MAIT TCRs, while TRAV10 paired with TRAJ18 defined iNKT TCRs. VDJdb, accessed on 1 November 2021, was searched for TCRs annotated for CMV, EBV and SARS-CoV-2, and TCRs annotated for more than one antigen were excluded. TCRdb redid the processing of the public reads, applying fastp at Q25 and MiXCR, and retained in-frame beta chains. Here each entry gathers all rows of one CDR3 protein and keeps the most common genes and DNA. The V and J calls were not made by the authors but by TCRdb's processing. The sample table lists about 33,000 distinct CDR3 sequences, 4.5% to 5% of them with a count of one. 6.5% to 8.5% of the sample lies in the top ten.

Beyond this particular receptor, the publication reports: VDJdb matching was skewed toward anti-spike CD8 responses, so virus-specific expansions were likely underestimated and private and CD4 specificities were missed.

This clonotype was counted many times. The antigen it binds to is not known. Base qualities are missing; no much larger clone stands one base away. This was a case-control study nested in a cohort of healthcare workers in London, UK, who had nasopharyngeal swab PCR tests and blood samples taken every week. Healthcare workers were enrolled in the week of the UK lockdown, from 23 to 31 March 2020, and were followed every week for up to roughly 15 weeks. The clonotype comes from an adult who was a healthcare worker with PCR-confirmed SARS-CoV-2 infection or an uninfected control (not recorded which). The rearrangement combines TRBV7-2 with TRBJ2-7, with the D gene uncertain. Sequenced input: whole blood. The DNA reads as follows: TGTGCCAGCAGCGTAGGTGAAGGACGCTCCTACGAGCAGTACTTC. This yields the protein CASSVGEGRSYEQYF.